This T cell receptor (beta chain) appears in the sequencing data of a study of cytomegalovirus exposure and HLA in healthy donors. The CDR3 loop spans 16 amino acids. Germline V gene sequence: CDR1 ENHRY, CDR2 SYGVKD. The trim removed 4 bases at V and 5 bases at J, leaving 10 bases unmatched. Points from the study as a whole: Other equally common chains were less clonally expanded than HLA-associated TCR beta chains, a later analysis showed. Segments of the TCR beta V type were, in most cases, productive about 90% or about 30% of the time in an earlier analysis.

Comment on this clone: Its cognate antigen is unknown.

Vbeta (60) and Jbeta (13) primers were used in the PCR. As originally analysed: Later work found tens of millions of unique TCR beta chains, with about 10 million shared. Profiled with immunoSEQ multiplex PCR; TCRdb holds only in-frame clones, not every one. D and trimming were read from the DNA, whereas the V and J calls and clone size are those reported in that table. The sample lists about 140,000 clones, over 70% occurring once. The V and J genes are TRBV10-3 and TRBJ2-1; 8 bases map to TRBD2. The sequence came from a man in his forties or fifties in good health and CMV-seropositive. The material sequenced was PBMCs. The CDR3 spells CAISAGPTSGNNEQFF. The CDR3 region has the DNA TGTGCCATCAGTGCTGGGCCTACTAGCGGTAACAATGAGCAGTTCTTC.